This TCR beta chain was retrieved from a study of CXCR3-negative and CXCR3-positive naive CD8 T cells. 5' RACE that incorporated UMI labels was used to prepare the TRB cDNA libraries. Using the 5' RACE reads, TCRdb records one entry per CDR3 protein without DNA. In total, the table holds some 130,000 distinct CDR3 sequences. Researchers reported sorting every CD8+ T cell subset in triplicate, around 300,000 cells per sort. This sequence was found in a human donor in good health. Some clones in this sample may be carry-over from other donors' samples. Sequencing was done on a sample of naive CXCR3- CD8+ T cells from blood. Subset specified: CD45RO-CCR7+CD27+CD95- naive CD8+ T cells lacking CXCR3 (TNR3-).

CDR3 amino acids: CSASGQGDTEAFF. The V and J genes are TRBV20-1 and TRBJ1-1; the D gene TCRdb calls, TRBD1, cannot be checked with no DNA. Germline-derived CDR1 and CDR2 are DFQATT and SNEGSKA (reference sequence). This CDR3 has 13 amino acids.